A single sample gave rise to the 30 T cell receptor beta chains below, sequenced in a study of shared clonotypes between healthy human individuals. Sequenced by immunoSEQ multiplex PCR; TCRdb stores in-frame clones only, minus some. The sample holds some 2,100,000 clones, 95% seen once. Sequencing used naive CD4+ T cells sorted from blood. Subset defined: CD45RA+ positively selected. The receptors originated from a man younger than 35 in good health.

The CDR3 loop reads CASSQTQSYEQYF. The CDR3 coding sequence is TGTGCCAGCTCACAGACACAATCCTACGAGCAGTACTTC. The rearrangement uses TRBV18 and TRBJ2-7; D unresolved. Per germline, CDR1 KGHSH and CDR2 LQKENI. This CDR3 has 13 residues. V was pared by 4 bases and J by 1 base, with 8 bases between.

The chain couples TRBV29-1 to TRBJ2-5; D is possibly TRBD1 or TRBD2 (5 bases each). Per germline, CDR1 SQVTM and CDR2 ANQGSEA. Trimming stripped 3 bases from V and 5 bases from J, with 13 bases between. The CDR3 runs to 13 residues. CDR3 residues: CSVDEGRLETQYF. The CDR3 bases are TGCAGCGTTGATGAGGGGCGGCTGGAGACCCAGTACTTC. Full variable domain (outside the CDR3, taken from reference TRBV29-1 and TRBJ2-5): SAVISQKPSRDICQRGTSLTIQCQVDSQVTMMFWYRQQPGQSLTLIATANQGSEATYESGFVIDKFPISRPNLTFSTLTVSNMSPEDSSIYLCSVDEGRLETQYFGPGTRLLVL.

The rearrangement links TRBV5-4 to TRBJ2-2; 12 bases are shared with TRBD2. Germline values: CDR1 SGHNT, CDR2 YYREEE (reference sequence). Trimming at V came to 4 bases and at J to 3 bases, leaving 13 bases not matched to a gene. The CDR3 loop spans 19 amino acids. The CDR3 DNA follows: TGTGCCAGCAGCCCAGCGACTAGCGGGAGTGCGGGTTACACCGGGGAGCTGTTTTTT. It translates to CASSPATSGSAGYTGELFF.

This clone has just one count. J is TRBJ1-3 and V is TRBV6-5; tentative D call: TRBD1 (5 bases). There are 15 residues in the CDR3. Germline V gene lookup returns CDR1 MNHEY and CDR2 SVGAGI. V lost 5 bases, J lost 0 bases, and 11 bases lay in between. CDR3 DNA: TGTGCCAGCAGTCTACAGGTCGGCTCTGGAAACACCATATATTTT. Its translation is CASSLQVGSGNTIYF.

As to this clone: The sample contains more than one DNA sequence encoding this CDR3. Written as DNA, the CDR3 is TGTGCCAGCAGCTTGCGACTAGCGGGGGGGTCAGATACGCAGTATTTT. Translating it yields CASSLRLAGGSDTQYF. The chain uses TRBV5-4 and TRBJ2-3; 14 nucleotides match TRBD2. V dropped 1 base and J dropped 4; count of bases not matched to a gene: 2. Germline V gene data show CDR1 as SGHNT and CDR2 as YYREEE (reference sequence). CDR3 length equals 16 residues. Supplemented by reference TRBV5-4 and TRBJ2-3, the full variable domain reads ETGVTQSPTHLIKTRGQQVTLRCSSQSGHNTVSWYQQALGQGPQFIFQYYREEENGRGNFPPRFSGLQFPNYSSELNVNALELDDSALYLCASSLRLAGGSDTQYFGPGTRLTVL.

This clone was recorded once. The genes are TRBV7-3 and TRBJ1-4; no firm D call. V was pared by 5 bases and J by 6 bases, with 13 bases between. The CDR3 totals 14 residues. Germline V CDR1 and CDR2: SGHTA, FQGTGA. The chain's CDR3 is CASSRGESYEKLFF. The CDR3 coding sequence is TGTGCCAGCAGCCGCGGGGAGTCATATGAAAAACTGTTTTTT.

Points on this clone: Additional DNA sequences in this sample encode the identical CDR3. This chain links TRBV18 with TRBJ2-7; perhaps TRBD2 as D (6 bases). From germline, CDR1 is KGHSH and CDR2 LQKENI. V lost 0 bases, J lost 3 bases, and 9 bases lay in between. This CDR3 has 14 amino acids. CDR3 in amino acids: CASSPPGGNYEQYF. CDR3 DNA sequence: TGTGCCAGCTCACCACCCGGAGGGAACTACGAGCAGTACTTC.

The genes are TRBV30 and TRBJ2-7, with TRBD1 identical over 9 bases. The CDR3 consists of 12 residues. V gave up 5 bases and J gave up 4 bases; unmatched junction bases: 3. Germline V lookup: CDR1 GTSNPN, CDR2 SVGIG (reference sequence). CDR3 DNA sequence: TGTGCCTGGGACAGGGGGTCTTACGAGCAGTACTTC. Amino acids: CAWDRGSYEQYF.

As for this clone: This sample also contains other DNA sequences that code for the same CDR3. The rearrangement joins TRBV15 to TRBJ2-7; 8 bases agree with TRBD2. V lost 0 bases to trimming and J lost 7 bases; unmatched junction nucleotides: 8. This CDR3 spans 15 amino acids. Germline V gene sequence: CDR1 LNHNV, CDR2 YYDKDF (reference sequence). The CDR3 loop reads CATSRDLAGGREQYF. The CDR3 nucleotides read TGTGCCACCAGCAGAGATCTGGCGGGAGGTAGAGAGCAGTACTTC.

A word on this clone: Other DNA sequences of this sample code for an identical CDR3. This chain links TRBV6-1 with TRBJ1-5, with D perhaps matching TRBD1 (5 bases). Germline V lookup: CDR1 MNHNS, CDR2 SASEGT. This CDR3 contains 12 residues. V was trimmed by 6 bases and J by 4 bases, leaving 7 bases between them. CDR3 loop: CASRDTNQPQHF. The DNA for the CDR3 is TGTGCCAGCAGGGACACAAATCAGCCCCAGCATTTT.

J is TRBJ2-1 and V is TRBV10-2; 8 positions match TRBD2. Per the germline V gene, CDR1 is WSHSY and CDR2 is SAAADI. The CDR3 sequence is 14 residues long. The ends lost 10 bases at V and 3 bases at J; junction bases unmatched: 8. The CDR3 nucleotides read TGCGCCACGGAGATAGCGGGATACTACAATGAGCAGTTCTTC. This encodes CATEIAGYYNEQFF.

V usage is TRBV11-3 and J usage is TRBJ2-7; D unclear. The CDR3 is 14 amino acids. Looked up from germline, CDR1 is SGHNT and CDR2 is YENEEA. Trimming shortened V by 2 bases and J by 1 base, and 9 bases separated the two germline ends. For the CDR3, the DNA is TGTGCCAGCAGCTTATGTTGGGCGTCCTACGAGCAGTACTTC. Its protein product is CASSLCWASYEQYF.

The chain has TRBV11-2 and TRBJ2-5; 9 bases are shared with TRBD2. Trimming took 2 bases from V and 6 from J; bases not matched to a gene: 10. Germline V gene lookup returns CDR1 SGHAT and CDR2 FQNNGV. This CDR3 contains 16 residues. The CDR3 is CASSLSGGLAWKTQYF. Written as DNA, the CDR3 is TGTGCCAGCAGCTTATCCGGAGGACTAGCGTGGAAGACCCAGTACTTC.

The genes are TRBV10-2 and TRBJ2-5; weak D call: TRBD1 (7 bases). The CDR3 sequence is 13 residues long. Germline V gene data show CDR1 as WSHSY and CDR2 as SAAADI. Trimming stripped 2 bases from V and 4 bases from J, with 8 bases between. The CDR3 DNA is TGCGCCAGCAGTGAGCAGGGGGGAGAGACCCAGTACTTC. Translated: CASSEQGGETQYF.

This clone came up once. V is TRBV25-1 and J is TRBJ1-2, with D hard to call. Trimming took off 4 bases at V and 8 bases at J, with 8 bases between the two ends. The CDR3 has 11 amino acids. Germline CDR1 MGHDK, CDR2 SYGVNS. CDR3 nucleotide sequence: TGTGCCAGCAGTGGGGCCGGGGGCTACACCTTC. Translation gives CASSGAGGYTF.

The chain links TRBV7-2 to TRBJ2-7, with no clear D. The CDR3 has 16 residues. Germline V gives CDR1 SGHTA, CDR2 FQGNSA. Trimming shortened V by 5 bases and J by 1 base, and 18 bases separated the two germline ends. The CDR3, as DNA: TGTGCCAGCAGCCCACTCCGGGCCTCAACTTCCTACGAGCAGTACTTC. It specifies CASSPLRASTSYEQYF.

In regard to this clone: Other nucleotide sequences from this sample produce the same CDR3. The J gene is TRBJ2-1, the V gene TRBV7-3, with 7 bases matching TRBD1. Trimming at V came to 5 bases and at J to 2 bases, leaving 6 bases not matched to a gene. CDR1 and CDR2 from the germline V gene are SGHTA and FQGTGA. This CDR3 has 15 residues. CDR3 sequence reads: CASSLGGATYNEQFF. As DNA, the CDR3 is TGTGCCAGCAGCCTAGGGGGCGCCACCTACAATGAGCAGTTCTTC.

This sequence joins TRBV4-1 and TRBJ1-6; D remains ambiguous. V gave up 0 bases and J gave up 11 bases, with 14 bases separating them. In germline, CDR1 is MGHRA, CDR2 YSYEKL. The CDR3 totals 15 residues. The chain's CDR3 is CASSQDVNGKTPLHF. DNA of the CDR3: TGCGCCAGCAGCCAAGATGTCAACGGGAAGACACCCCTCCACTTT.

The chain carries TRBV7-8 and TRBJ1-3; D is perhaps TRBD1 (6 bases). The germline V and J ends were trimmed by 1 base and 3 bases, with 10 bases remaining between them. Germline V gene sequence: CDR1 SGHVS, CDR2 FQNEAQ. This CDR3 comprises 15 residues. The CDR3 sequence is CASSLEQGFGNTIYF. The DNA of the CDR3 is TGTGCCAGCAGCTTAGAACAGGGCTTTGGAAACACCATATATTTT.

The chain carries TRBV29-1 and TRBJ1-2; D is ambiguous. Germline lookup yields CDR1 SQVTM and CDR2 ANQGSEA. CDR3 size: 13 residues. V was clipped by 0 bases and J by 5 bases, with 10 bases between them. The CDR3 here is CSVEDRELYGYTF. Here the CDR3 DNA reads TGCAGCGTTGAAGATCGGGAGCTTTATGGCTACACCTTC.

The J gene is TRBJ2-2, the V gene TRBV2; D is undetermined. CDR1 SNHLY and CDR2 FYNNEI come from the germline V gene. V gave up 7 bases and J gave up 1 base, with 10 bases separating them. The CDR3 is made up of 14 amino acids. CDR3 sequence: CASMGGENTGELFF. In DNA form, the CDR3 reads TGTGCCAGCATGGGCGGCGAGAACACCGGGGAGCTGTTTTTT.

This chain uses TRBV5-1 with TRBJ2-3; 9 nucleotides line up with TRBD1. Unmatched junction bases numbered 3, after V lost 3 bases and J lost 4 bases. Germline V CDR1 and CDR2: SGHRS, YFSETQ. The CDR3 runs to 14 residues. CDR3 protein: CASSSDRGSDTQYF. The CDR3, as DNA: TGCGCCAGCAGCTCGGACAGGGGCTCAGATACGCAGTATTTT.

This chain links TRBV20-1 with TRBJ2-1; a possible D gene is TRBD1 (5 bases). CDR1 DFQATT and CDR2 SNEGSKA come from the germline V gene (reference sequence). This CDR3 is 11 amino acids long. CDR3 sequence (DNA): TGCAGCTGGCAGGGTAGCAATGAGCAGTTCTTC. Encoded protein: CSWQGSNEQFF.

This chain joins TRBV6-5 and TRBJ2-1; TRBD2 agrees at 10 bases. CDR3 length: 15 amino acids. Germline CDR1 MNHEY, CDR2 SVGAGI. The junction had 9 bases not matched to a gene; V was cut back by 6 bases and J by 7 bases. CDR3 in DNA: TGTGCCAGCAGCTCCGGACTAGCGGATCGGAATGAGCAGTTCTTC. Its translation: CASSSGLADRNEQFF.

V gene TRBV28 combines with J gene TRBJ1-2; 8 nucleotides line up with TRBD1. CDR3 length: 14 residues. Germline V gives CDR1 MDHEN, CDR2 SYDVKM. Trimming at V came to 6 bases and at J to 5 bases, leaving 8 bases not matched to a gene. The CDR3 DNA follows: TGTGCCAGCAGCTCCCGGACAGGGCGTTATGGCTACACCTTC. The encoded protein is CASSSRTGRYGYTF.

This chain connects TRBV25-1 to TRBJ2-2, with unresolved D. Looked up from germline, CDR1 is MGHDK and CDR2 is SYGVNS. The CDR3 runs to 16 residues. Trimming left V 6 bases short and J 2 bases short, with 16 bases between. The CDR3 protein is CASSEFGRINTGELFF. The CDR3 DNA is TGTGCCAGCAGCGAGTTTGGACGGATAAACACCGGGGAGCTGTTTTTT. The full variable domain, rest sourced from reference TRBV25-1 and TRBJ2-2, is EADIYQTPRYLVIGTGKKITLECSQTMGHDKMYWYQQDPGMELHLIHYSYGVNSTEKGDLSSESTVSRIRTEHFPLTLESARPSHTSQYLCASSEFGRINTGELFFGEGSRLTVL.

The chain links TRBV7-8 to TRBJ2-7; 9 nucleotides match TRBD1. The V gene's germline CDR1 is SGHVS and CDR2 FQNEAQ. With V trimmed by 4 bases and J by 3 bases, 10 bases remained unmatched. This CDR3 has 16 amino acids. The CDR3 sequence: CASSSSGWTGVYEQYF. The CDR3 DNA reads TGTGCCAGCAGCTCATCAGGATGGACAGGGGTCTACGAGCAGTACTTC.

The chain has TRBV10-3 and TRBJ1-6, with 7 bases that match TRBD1. The CDR3 is 14 amino acids. The V gene's germline CDR1 is ENHRY and CDR2 SYGVKD. Trimming removed 4 bases from V and 3 bases from J; junction bases left unmatched: 0. The CDR3 region has the DNA TGTGCCATCAGTGGGGACAGCTATAATTCACCCCTCCACTTT. It encodes CAISGDSYNSPLHF.

The chain links TRBV28 to TRBJ2-7, with TRBD1 identical over 11 bases. Germline trimming cut 8 bases from V and 3 bases from J; bases unmatched to any gene: 9. Per germline, CDR1 MDHEN and CDR2 SYDVKM. The CDR3 covers 15 residues. The chain's CDR3 is CASRGQGAYGYEQYF. As DNA, the CDR3 is TGTGCCAGCCGAGGACAGGGGGCTTATGGCTACGAGCAGTACTTC.

On this clone: Other nucleotide sequences in the sample specify the same CDR3. The chain links TRBV7-2 to TRBJ2-7, with 7 nucleotides matching TRBD2. With 0 bases clipped from V and 0 bases from J, the junction kept 2 bases outside the gene matches. Per germline, CDR1 SGHTA and CDR2 FQGNSA. This CDR3 comprises 15 residues. CDR3 loop: CASSLAGGSSYEQYF. CDR3 DNA sequence: TGTGCCAGCAGCTTAGCGGGGGGGAGCTCCTACGAGCAGTACTTC.